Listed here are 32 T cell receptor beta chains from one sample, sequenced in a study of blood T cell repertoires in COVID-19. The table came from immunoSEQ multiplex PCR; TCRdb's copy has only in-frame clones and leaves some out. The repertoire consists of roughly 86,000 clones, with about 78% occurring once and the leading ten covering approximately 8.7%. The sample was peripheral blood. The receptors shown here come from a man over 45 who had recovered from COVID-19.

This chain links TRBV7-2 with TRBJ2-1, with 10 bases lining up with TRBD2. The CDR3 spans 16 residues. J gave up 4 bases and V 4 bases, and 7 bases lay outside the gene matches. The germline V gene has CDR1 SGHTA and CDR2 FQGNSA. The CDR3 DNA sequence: TGTGCCAGCAGCTCCGCCCCTAGCGGGGGTTACAATGAGCAGTTCTTC. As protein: CASSSAPSGGYNEQFF.

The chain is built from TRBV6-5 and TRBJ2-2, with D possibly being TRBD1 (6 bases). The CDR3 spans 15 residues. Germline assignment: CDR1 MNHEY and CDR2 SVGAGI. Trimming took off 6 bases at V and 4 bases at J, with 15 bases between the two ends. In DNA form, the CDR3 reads TGTGCCAGCAGCAATCTACAGGGTACCACCGGGGAGCTGTTTTTT. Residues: CASSNLQGTTGELFF.

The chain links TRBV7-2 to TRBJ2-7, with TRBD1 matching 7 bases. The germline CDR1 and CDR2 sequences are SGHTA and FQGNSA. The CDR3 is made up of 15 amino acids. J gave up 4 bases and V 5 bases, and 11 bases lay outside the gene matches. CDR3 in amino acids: CASSPTRTGGYEQYF. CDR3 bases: TGTGCCAGCAGCCCTACCCGGACAGGAGGTTACGAGCAGTACTTC.

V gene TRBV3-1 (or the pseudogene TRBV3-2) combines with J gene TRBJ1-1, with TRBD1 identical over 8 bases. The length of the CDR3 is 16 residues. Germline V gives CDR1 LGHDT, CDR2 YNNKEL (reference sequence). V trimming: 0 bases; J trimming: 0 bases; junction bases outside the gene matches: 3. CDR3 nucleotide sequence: TGTGCCAGCAGCCAAGAGGGACAGGTAATGAACACTGAAGCTTTCTTT. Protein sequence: CASSQEGQVMNTEAFF.

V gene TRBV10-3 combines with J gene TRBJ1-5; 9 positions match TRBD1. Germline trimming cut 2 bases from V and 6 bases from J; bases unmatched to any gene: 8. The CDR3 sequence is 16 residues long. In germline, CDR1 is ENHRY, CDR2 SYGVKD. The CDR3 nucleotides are TGTGCCATCAGTGAGCCGGACAGGGGAGGGGGTCAGCCCCAGCATTTT. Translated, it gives CAISEPDRGGGQPQHF.

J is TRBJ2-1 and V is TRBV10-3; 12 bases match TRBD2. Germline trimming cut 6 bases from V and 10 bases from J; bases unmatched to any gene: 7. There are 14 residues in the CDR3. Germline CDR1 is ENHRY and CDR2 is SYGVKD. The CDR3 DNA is TGTGCCATCAGGGCTAGCGGGGGGGTAGGGGAGCAGTTCTTC. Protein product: CAIRASGGVGEQFF.

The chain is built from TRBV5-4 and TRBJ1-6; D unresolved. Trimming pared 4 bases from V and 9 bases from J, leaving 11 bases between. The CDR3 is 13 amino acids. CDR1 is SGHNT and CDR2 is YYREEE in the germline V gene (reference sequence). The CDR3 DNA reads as TGTGCCAGCAGCCGGGAAGGTGGTTCACCCCTCCACTTT. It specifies CASSREGGSPLHF.

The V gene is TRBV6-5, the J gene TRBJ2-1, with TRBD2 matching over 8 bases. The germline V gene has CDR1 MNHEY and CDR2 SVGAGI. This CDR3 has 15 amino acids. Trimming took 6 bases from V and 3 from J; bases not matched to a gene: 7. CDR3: CASRVSGGVYNEQFF. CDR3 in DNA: TGTGCCAGCAGGGTGAGCGGGGGCGTCTACAATGAGCAGTTCTTC.

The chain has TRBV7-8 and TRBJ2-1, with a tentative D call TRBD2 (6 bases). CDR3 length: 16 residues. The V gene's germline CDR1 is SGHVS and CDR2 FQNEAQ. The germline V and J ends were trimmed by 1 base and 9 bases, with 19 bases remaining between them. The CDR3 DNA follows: TGTGCCAGCAGCTTAGGCCCCGGGACGGGGGAATCTGAGCAGTTCTTC. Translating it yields CASSLGPGTGESEQFF.

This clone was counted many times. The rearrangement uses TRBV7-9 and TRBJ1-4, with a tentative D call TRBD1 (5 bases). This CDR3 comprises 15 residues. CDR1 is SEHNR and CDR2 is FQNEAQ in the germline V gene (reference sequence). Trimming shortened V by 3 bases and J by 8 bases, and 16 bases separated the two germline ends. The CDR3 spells CASSFSGMFGEKLFF. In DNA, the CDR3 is TGTGCCAGCAGCTTCTCAGGGATGTTCGGAGAAAAACTGTTTTTT. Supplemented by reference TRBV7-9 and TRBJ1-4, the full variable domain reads DTGVSQNPRHKITKRGQNVTFRCDPISEHNRLYWYRQTLGQGPEFLTYFQNEAQLEKSRLLSDRFSAERPKGSFSTLEIQRTEQGDSAMYLCASSFSGMFGEKLFFGSGTQLSVL.

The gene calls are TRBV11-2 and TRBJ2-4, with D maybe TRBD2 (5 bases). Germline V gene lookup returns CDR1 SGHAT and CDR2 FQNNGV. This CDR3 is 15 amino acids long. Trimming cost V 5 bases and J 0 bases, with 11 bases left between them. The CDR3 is CASSSGVLAKNIQYF. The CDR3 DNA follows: TGTGCCAGCAGCAGCGGTGTACTAGCCAAAAACATTCAGTACTTC.

CDR3 loop: CASREQGLMTEAFF. The CDR3 bases are TGTGCCAGCAGGGAACAGGGGCTGATGACTGAAGCTTTCTTT. V and J are TRBV3-1 (or the pseudogene TRBV3-2) and TRBJ1-1, with TRBD1 matching over 7 bases. This CDR3 region has 14 residues. Germline V gene sequence: CDR1 LGHDT, CDR2 YNNKEL (reference sequence). With 6 bases clipped from V and 5 bases from J, the junction kept 9 bases outside the gene matches.

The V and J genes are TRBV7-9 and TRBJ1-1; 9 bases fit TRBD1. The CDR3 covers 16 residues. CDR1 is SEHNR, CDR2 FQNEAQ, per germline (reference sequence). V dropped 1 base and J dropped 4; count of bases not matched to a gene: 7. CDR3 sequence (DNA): TGTGCCAGCAGCTTAGGTCTGGGACAGGGAGGCACTGAAGCTTTCTTT. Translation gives CASSLGLGQGGTEAFF.

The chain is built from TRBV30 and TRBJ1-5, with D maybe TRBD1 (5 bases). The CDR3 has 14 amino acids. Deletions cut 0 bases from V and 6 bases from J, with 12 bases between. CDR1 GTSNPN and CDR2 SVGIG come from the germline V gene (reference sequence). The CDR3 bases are TGTGCCTGGAGTGTACTGCAGGGCTCTCAGCCCCAGCATTTT. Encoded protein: CAWSVLQGSQPQHF.

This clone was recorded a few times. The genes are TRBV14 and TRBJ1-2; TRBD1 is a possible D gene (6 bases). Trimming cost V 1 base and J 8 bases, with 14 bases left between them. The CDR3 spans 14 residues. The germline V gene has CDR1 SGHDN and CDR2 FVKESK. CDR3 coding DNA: TGTGCCAGCAGCCAAGGGTCCGGGACATTAGGCTACACCTTC. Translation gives CASSQGSGTLGYTF.

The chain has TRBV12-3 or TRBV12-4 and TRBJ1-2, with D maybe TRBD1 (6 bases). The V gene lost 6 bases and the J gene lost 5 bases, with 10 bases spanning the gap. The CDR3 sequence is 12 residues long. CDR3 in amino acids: CASSPQGYGYTF. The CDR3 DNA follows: TGTGCCAGCAGCCCGCAGGGGTATGGCTACACCTTC.

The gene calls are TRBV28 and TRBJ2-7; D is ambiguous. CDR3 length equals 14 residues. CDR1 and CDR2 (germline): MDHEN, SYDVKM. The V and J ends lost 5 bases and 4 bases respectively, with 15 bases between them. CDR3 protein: CASSTPSGPYEQYF. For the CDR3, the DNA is TGTGCCAGCAGTACCCCGTCGGGTCCTTACGAGCAGTACTTC.

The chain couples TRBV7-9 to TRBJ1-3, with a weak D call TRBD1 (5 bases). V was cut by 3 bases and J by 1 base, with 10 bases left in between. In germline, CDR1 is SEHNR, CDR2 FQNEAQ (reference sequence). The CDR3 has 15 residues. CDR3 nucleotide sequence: TGTGCCAGCAGCTTCAGCGGGGGATCTGGAAACACCATATATTTT. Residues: CASSFSGGSGNTIYF.

Here the CDR3 DNA reads TGTGCCAGCAGTACCCGGACAGTCAATGGCTACACCTTC. Encoded protein: CASSTRTVNGYTF. The chain uses TRBV28 and TRBJ1-2; TRBD1 might be the D (6 bases). Germline V gives CDR1 MDHEN, CDR2 SYDVKM. V was pared by 5 bases and J by 6 bases, with 13 bases between. The CDR3 totals 13 residues.

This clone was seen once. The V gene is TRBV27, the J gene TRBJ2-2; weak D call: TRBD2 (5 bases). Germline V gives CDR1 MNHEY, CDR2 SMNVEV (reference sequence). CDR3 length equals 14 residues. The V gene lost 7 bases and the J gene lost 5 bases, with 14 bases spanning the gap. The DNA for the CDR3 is TGTGCCAGCACACAAAACCGGAGGACCGGGGAGCTGTTTTTT. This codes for CASTQNRRTGELFF.

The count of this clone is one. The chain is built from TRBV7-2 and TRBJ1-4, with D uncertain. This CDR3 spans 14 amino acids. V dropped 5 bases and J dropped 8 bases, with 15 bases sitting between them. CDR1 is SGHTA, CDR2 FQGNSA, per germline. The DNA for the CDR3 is TGTGCCAGCAGCCCCCGGAGTCGACCCGAAAAACTGTTTTTT. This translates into CASSPRSRPEKLFF.

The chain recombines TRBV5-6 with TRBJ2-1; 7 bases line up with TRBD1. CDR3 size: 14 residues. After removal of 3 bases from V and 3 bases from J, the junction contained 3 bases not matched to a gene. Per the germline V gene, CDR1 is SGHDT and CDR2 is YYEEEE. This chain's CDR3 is CASSSRDSYNEQFF. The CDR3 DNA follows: TGTGCCAGCAGCTCTAGGGACAGCTACAATGAGCAGTTCTTC.

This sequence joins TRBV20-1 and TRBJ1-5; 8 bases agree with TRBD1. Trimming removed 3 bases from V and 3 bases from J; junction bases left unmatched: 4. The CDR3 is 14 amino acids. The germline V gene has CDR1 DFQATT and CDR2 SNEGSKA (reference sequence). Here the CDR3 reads CSASPDRDNQPQHF. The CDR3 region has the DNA TGCAGTGCTAGTCCGGACAGGGACAATCAGCCCCAGCATTTT.

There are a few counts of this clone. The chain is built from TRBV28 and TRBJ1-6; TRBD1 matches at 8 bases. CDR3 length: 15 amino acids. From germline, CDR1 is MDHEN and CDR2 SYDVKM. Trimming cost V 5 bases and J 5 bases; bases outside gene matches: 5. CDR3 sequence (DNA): TGTGCCAGCAGTCCCAGGGGGCTGGATAATTCACCCCTCCACTTT. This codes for CASSPRGLDNSPLHF.

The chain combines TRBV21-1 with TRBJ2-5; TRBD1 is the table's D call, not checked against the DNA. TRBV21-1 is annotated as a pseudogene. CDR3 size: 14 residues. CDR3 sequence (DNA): TGTGCCAGCAGCAAAGCTGACAGGGAAAAGACCCAGTACTTC. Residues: CASSKADREKTQYF.

CDR3 nucleotide sequence: TGTGCCAGCTCCCCGGGGGGGGGCACTGCTGGAAACACCATATATTTT. Translating gives CASSPGGGTAGNTIYF. The chain recombines TRBV18 with TRBJ1-3, with TRBD1 as a possible D gene (6 bases). The length of the CDR3 is 16 residues. V was trimmed by 6 bases and J by 2 bases, leaving 17 bases between them. CDR1 and CDR2 from the germline V gene are KGHSH and LQKENI.

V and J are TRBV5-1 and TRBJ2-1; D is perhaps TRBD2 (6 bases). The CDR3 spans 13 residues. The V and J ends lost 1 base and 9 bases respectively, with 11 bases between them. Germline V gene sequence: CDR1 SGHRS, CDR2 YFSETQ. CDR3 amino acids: CASSLLLAPEQFF. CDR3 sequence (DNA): TGCGCCAGCAGCTTGTTACTAGCACCTGAGCAGTTCTTC. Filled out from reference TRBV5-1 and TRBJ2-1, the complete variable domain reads KAGVTQTPRYLIKTRGQQVTLSCSPISGHRSVSWYQQTPGQGLQFLFEYFSETQRNKGNFPGRFSGRQFSNSRSEMNVSTLELGDSALYLCASSLLLAPEQFFGPGTRLTVL.

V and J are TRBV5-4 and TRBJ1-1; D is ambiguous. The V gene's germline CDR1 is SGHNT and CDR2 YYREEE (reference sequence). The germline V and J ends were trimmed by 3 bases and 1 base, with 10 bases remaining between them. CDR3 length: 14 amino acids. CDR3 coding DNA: TGTGCCAGCAGCTCACCAGAGGAGAACACTGAAGCTTTCTTT. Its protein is CASSSPEENTEAFF.

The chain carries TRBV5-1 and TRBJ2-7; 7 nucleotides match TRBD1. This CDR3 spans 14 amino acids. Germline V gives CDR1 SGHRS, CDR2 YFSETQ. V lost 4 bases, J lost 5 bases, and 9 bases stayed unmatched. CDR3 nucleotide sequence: TGCGCCAGCAGCGGTCGCACCGGGACAGACGAGCAGTACTTC. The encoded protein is CASSGRTGTDEQYF.

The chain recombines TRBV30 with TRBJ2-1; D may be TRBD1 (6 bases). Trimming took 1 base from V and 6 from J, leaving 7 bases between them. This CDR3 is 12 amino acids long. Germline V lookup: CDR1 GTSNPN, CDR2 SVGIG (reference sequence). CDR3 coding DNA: TGTGCCTGGAGTGGGGGGCGCAATGAGCAGTTCTTC. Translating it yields CAWSGGRNEQFF.

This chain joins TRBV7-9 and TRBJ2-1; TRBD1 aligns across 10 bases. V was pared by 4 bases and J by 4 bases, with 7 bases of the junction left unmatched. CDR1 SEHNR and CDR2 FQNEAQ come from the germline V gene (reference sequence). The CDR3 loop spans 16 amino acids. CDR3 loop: CASSWGQGLGYNEQFF. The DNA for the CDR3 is TGTGCCAGCAGCTGGGGACAGGGGTTGGGATACAATGAGCAGTTCTTC.

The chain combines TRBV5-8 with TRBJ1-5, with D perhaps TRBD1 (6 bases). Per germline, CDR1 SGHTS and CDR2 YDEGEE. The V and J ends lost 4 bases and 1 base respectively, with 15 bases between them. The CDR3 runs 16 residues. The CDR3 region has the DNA TGTGCCAGCAGCCACGACAGGTTAACCAGCAATCAGCCCCAGCATTTT. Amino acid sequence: CASSHDRLTSNQPQHF.